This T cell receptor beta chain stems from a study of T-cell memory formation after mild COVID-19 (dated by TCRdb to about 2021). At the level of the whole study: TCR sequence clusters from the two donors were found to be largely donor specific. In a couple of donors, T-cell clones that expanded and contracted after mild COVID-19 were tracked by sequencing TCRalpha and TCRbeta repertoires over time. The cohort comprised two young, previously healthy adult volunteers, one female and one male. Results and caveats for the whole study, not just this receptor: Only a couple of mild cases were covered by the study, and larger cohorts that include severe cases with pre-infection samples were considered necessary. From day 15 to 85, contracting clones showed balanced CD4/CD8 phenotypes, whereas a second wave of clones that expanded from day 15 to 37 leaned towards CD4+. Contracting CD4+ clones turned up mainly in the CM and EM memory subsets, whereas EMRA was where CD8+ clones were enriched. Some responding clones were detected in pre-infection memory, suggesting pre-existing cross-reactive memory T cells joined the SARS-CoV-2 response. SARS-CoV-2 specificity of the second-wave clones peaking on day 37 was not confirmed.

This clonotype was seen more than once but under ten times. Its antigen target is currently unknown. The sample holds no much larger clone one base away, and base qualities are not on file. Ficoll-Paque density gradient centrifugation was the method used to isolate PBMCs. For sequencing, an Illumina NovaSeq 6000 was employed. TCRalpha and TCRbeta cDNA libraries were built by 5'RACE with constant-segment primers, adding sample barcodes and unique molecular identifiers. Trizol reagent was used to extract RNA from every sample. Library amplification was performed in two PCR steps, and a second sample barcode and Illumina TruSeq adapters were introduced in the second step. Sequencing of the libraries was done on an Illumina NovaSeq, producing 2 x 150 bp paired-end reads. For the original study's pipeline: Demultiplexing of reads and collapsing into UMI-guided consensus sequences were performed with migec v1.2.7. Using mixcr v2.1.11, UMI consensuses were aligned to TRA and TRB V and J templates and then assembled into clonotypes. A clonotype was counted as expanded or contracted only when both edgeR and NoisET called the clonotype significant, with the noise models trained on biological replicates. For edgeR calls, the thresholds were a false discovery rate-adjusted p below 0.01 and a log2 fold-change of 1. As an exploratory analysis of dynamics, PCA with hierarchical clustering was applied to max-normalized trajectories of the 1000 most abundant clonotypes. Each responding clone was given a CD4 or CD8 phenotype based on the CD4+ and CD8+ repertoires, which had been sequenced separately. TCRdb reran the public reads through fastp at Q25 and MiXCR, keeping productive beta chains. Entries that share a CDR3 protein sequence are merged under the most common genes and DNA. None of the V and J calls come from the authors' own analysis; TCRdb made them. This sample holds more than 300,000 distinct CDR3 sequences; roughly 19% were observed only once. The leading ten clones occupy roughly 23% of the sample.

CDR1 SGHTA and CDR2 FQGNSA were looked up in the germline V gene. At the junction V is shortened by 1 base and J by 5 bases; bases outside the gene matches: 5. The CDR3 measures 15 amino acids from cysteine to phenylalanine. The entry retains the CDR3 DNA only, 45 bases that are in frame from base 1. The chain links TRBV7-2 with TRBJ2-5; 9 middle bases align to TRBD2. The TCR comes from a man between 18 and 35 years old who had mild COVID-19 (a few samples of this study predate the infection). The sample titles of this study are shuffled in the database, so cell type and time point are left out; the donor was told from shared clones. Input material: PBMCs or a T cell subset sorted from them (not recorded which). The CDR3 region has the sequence CASSLVTSGRETQYF. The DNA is TGTGCCAGCAGCTTAGTGACTAGCGGTCGGGAGACCCAGTACTTC.